The rows below give T cell receptor beta chains drawn from one sample of a study of T cells in Graves' hyperthyroidism and ophthalmopathy. TCRdb reprocessed the multiplex PCR reads with MiXCR, giving one entry per CDR3 protein. The sample gives approximately 400,000 distinct CDR3 sequences, about 25% of which show up once; 70% to 75% is in the top ten. The sample was blood. The source of these receptors is a middle-aged man with Graves' hyperthyroidism. The CDR3 runs from the conserved cysteine through the conserved F or W. D genes are given only for firm matches. Only part of the rows carry a size: once, few, many, or a class if the clone is expanded.

- - TRBJ2-7 13 TRBV29-1 TGCAGCGTGCCCGATCTGTACTCCCACGAGCAGTACTTC CSVPDLYSHEQYF
many TRBD2 TRBJ2-7 15 TRBV6-2/TRBV6-3 TGTGCCAGCAGTTCCGTTTCTAGCGGTCCCGGGGAGCAGTACTTC CASSSVSSGPGEQYF
many - TRBJ2-5 13 TRBV20-1 TGCAGTGCCCCGGACGGACTCCAAGAGACCCAGTACTTC CSAPDGLQETQYF
few - TRBJ1-2 14 TRBV6-1 TGTGCCAGCAGTGAAGGTGACAGAAACTATGGCTACACCTTC CASSEGDRNYGYTF
many - TRBJ2-7 15 TRBV6-1 TGTGCCAGCAGTTACCTGGTGGGACAACAGTACGAGCAGTACTTC CASSYLVGQQYEQYF
many TRBD2 TRBJ2-3 14 TRBV28 TGTGCCAGCAGTCAAAGCGGGATAACAGATACGCAGTATTTT CASSQSGITDTQYF
- - TRBJ2-7 15 TRBV6-6 TGTGCCAGCAGTTACTTTTCAAGCGGAGCCTACGAGCAGTACTTC CASSYFSSGAYEQYF
- TRBD1 TRBJ1-4 15 TRBV11-3 TGTGCCAGCAGCCACGGACAGGGGGCTGGTGGAAAACTGTTTTTT CASSHGQGAGGKLFF
few - TRBJ2-1 17 TRBV19 TGTGCCAGTAGTGTTGCGGGAACCCGATCCTCCTACAATGAGCAGTTCTTC CASSVAGTRSSYNEQFF
many - TRBJ2-3 13 TRBV11-2 TGTGCCAGCAGAACTAACGGACTCCTAACGCAGTATTTT CASRTNGLLTQYF
- TRBD2 TRBJ2-5 15 TRBV7-9 TGTGCCAGCAGCTACCGAGGACTAGAGGAAGAGACCCAGTACTTC CASSYRGLEEETQYF
- TRBD2 TRBJ2-2 15 TRBV6-1 TGTGCCAGCGGAGCTTTAGCGGGACGGACCGGGGAGCTGTTTTTT CASGALAGRTGELFF
- TRBD2 TRBJ2-7 15 TRBV5-6 TGTGCCAGCAGCCAGACTAGCAGCAAAGGCCACGAGCAGTACTTC CASSQTSSKGHEQYF
- TRBD2 TRBJ2-3 19 TRBV5-1 TGCGCCAGCAGCTCGGGACTAGCGGGAGGCACTACGTCCACAGATACGCAGTATTTT CASSSGLAGGTTSTDTQYF
- TRBD1 TRBJ1-2 14 TRBV7-9 TGTGCCAGCAGTCGTACAGGGGGAAACTATGGCTACACCTTC CASSRTGGNYGYTF
few - TRBJ2-5 13 TRBV27 TGTGCCAGCAGTTCGACAGTAAAAGAGACCCAGTACTTC CASSSTVKETQYF
- - TRBJ1-2 14 TRBV24-1 TGTGCCACCAGTGACCCGTGGCGCGGGGTTGGCTACACCTTC CATSDPWRGVGYTF
- TRBD2 TRBJ2-2 18 TRBV7-3 TGTGCCAGCAGCTTAACGAATATGGGGAGGGGAGGCACCGGGGAGCTGTTTTTT CASSLTNMGRGGTGELFF
few TRBD1 TRBJ1-4 15 TRBV11-2 TGTGCCAGCAGCTCCAGGGGGTTGGGTAATGAAAAACTGTTTTTT CASSSRGLGNEKLFF
many TRBD2 TRBJ2-3 14 TRBV7-8 TGTGCCAGCAGCCGGACTAGTAGCACAGATACGCAGTATTTT CASSRTSSTDTQYF
few - TRBJ2-7 13 TRBV19 TGTGCCAGTGGGCCGGCGAGCTCCTACGAGCAGTACTTC CASGPASSYEQYF
- TRBD2 TRBJ2-1 16 TRBV20-1 TGCAGTGCTAGAGACTTAGCGGGGAGCTCCTACAATGAGCAGTTCTTC CSARDLAGSSYNEQFF
- TRBD2 TRBJ2-7 14 TRBV3-1 TGTGCCAGCAGTGGGGCTAGCGGGATTTACGAGCAGTACTTC CASSGASGIYEQYF
- TRBD1 TRBJ1-5 14 TRBV19 TGTGCCAGTAGTTTCCGGACAGGGGGTCAGCCCCAGCATTTT CASSFRTGGQPQHF
few - TRBJ1-5 12 TRBV28 TGTGCCAGCAGGCAGGGAGTTGAGCCCCAGCATTTT CASRQGVEPQHF